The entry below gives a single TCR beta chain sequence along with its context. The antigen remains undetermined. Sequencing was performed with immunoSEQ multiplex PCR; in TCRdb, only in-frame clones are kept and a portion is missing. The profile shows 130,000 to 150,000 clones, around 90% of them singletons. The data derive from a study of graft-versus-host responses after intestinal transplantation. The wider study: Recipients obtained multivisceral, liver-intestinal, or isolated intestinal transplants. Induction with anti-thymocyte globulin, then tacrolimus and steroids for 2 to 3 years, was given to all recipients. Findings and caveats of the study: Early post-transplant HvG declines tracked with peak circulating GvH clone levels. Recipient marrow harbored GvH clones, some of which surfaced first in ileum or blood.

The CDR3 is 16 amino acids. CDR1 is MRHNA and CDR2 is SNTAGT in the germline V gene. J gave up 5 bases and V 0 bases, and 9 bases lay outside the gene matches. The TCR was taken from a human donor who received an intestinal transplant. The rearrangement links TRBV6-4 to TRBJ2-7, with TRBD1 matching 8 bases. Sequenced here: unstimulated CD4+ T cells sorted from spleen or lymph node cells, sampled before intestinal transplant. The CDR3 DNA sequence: TGTGCCAGCAGTGACTCGACAGGGCAGGGGGCCAACGAGCAGTACTTC. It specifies CASSDSTGQGANEQYF.